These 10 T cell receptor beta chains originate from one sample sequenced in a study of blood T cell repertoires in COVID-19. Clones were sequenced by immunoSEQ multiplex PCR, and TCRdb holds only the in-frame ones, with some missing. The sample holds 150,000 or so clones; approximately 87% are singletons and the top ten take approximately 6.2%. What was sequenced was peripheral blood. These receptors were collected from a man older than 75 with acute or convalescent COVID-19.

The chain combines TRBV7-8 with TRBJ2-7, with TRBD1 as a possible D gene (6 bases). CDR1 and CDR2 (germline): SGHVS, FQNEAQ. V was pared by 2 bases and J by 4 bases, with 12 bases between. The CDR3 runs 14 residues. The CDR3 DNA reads TGTGCCAGCAGCTTAAGCAGGGGCCAATACGAGCAGTACTTC. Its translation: CASSLSRGQYEQYF.

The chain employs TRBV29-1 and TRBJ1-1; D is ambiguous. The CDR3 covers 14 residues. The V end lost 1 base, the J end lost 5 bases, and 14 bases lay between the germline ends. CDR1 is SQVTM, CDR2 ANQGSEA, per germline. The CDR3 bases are TGCAGCGTTGAAGTGGCGGGGATTCTAACTGAAGCTTTCTTT. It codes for CSVEVAGILTEAFF.

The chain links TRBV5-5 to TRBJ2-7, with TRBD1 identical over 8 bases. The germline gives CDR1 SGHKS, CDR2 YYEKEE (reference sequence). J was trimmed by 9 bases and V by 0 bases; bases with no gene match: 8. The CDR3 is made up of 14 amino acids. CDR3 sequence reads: CASSLDQGQAGQYF. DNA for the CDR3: TGTGCCAGCAGCTTGGATCAGGGACAGGCGGGGCAGTACTTC. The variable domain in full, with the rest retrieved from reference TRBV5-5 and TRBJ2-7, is DAGVTQSPTHLIKTRGQQVTLRCSPISGHKSVSWYQQVLGQGPQFIFQYYEKEERGRGNFPDRFSARQFPNYSSELNVNALLLGDSALYLCASSLDQGQAGQYFGPGTRLTVT.

CDR3 region: CASSRAWGRSTEAFF. CDR3 coding DNA: TGCGCCAGCAGCCGGGCCTGGGGGCGGTCCACTGAAGCTTTCTTT. This sequence joins TRBV5-1 and TRBJ1-1, with a weak D call TRBD1 (6 bases). The CDR3 has 15 residues. Germline V gives CDR1 SGHRS, CDR2 YFSETQ. Trimming cost V 4 bases and J 4 bases, with 17 bases left between them.

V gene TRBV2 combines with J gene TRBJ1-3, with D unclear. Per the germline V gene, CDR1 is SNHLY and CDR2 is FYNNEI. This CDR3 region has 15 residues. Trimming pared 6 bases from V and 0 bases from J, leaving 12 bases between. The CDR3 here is CASRETESSGNTIYF. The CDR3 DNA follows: TGTGCCAGCAGAGAGACGGAGAGCTCTGGAAACACCATATATTTT.

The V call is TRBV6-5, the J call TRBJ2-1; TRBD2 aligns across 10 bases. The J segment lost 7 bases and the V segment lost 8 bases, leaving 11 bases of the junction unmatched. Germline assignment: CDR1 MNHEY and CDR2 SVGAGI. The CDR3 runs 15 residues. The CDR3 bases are TGTGCCAGCGGGGGTCTAGCGGGGGACGTAAATGAGCAGTTCTTC. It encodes CASGGLAGDVNEQFF.

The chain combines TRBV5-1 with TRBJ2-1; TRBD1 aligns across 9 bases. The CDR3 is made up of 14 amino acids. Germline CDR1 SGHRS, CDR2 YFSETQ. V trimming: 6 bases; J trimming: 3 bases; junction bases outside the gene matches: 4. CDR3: CASTPGQGYNEQFF. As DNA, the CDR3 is TGCGCCAGCACGCCGGGACAGGGCTACAATGAGCAGTTCTTC. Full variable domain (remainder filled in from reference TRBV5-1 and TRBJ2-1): KAGVTQTPRYLIKTRGQQVTLSCSPISGHRSVSWYQQTPGQGLQFLFEYFSETQRNKGNFPGRFSGRQFSNSRSEMNVSTLELGDSALYLCASTPGQGYNEQFFGPGTRLTVL.

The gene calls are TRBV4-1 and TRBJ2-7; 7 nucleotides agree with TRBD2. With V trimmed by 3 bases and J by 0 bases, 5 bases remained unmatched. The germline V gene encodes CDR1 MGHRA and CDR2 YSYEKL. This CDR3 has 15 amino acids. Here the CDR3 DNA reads TGCGCCAGCAGCCAGACGGGACTACCCTCCTACGAGCAGTACTTC. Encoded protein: CASSQTGLPSYEQYF.

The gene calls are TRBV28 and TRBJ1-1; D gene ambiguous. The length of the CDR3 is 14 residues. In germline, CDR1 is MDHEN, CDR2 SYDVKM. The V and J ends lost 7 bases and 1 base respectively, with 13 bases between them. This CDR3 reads CASKLQARNTEAFF. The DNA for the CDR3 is TGTGCCAGCAAATTGCAAGCTAGGAACACTGAAGCTTTCTTT.

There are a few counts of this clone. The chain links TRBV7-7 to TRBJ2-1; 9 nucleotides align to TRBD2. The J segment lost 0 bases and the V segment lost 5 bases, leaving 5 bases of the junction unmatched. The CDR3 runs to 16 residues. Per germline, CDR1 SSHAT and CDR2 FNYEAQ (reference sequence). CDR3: CASSTSGRVSYNEQFF. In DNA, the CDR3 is TGTGCCAGCAGCACTAGCGGGCGGGTCTCCTACAATGAGCAGTTCTTC.